This T cell receptor beta chain comes out of a study of identical twins. Every sampled donor was Caucasian and healthy. There are 13 residues in the CDR3. Trimming removed 7 bases from V and 4 bases from J, with 11 bases in between. CDR1 is SGHAT, CDR2 FQNNGV, per germline. On this clonotype itself: The antigen remains undetermined.

TCRdb itself ran the 5' RACE reads through MiXCR, one entry per CDR3 protein. The data contain approximately 890,000 distinct CDR3 sequences, 10% to 15% of them singletons. Findings and caveats of the study: Shared out-of-frame alpha sequences (those common to twins) showed excess low generation probability. Insertions were reduced in abundant cord blood beta clonotypes but not in memory repertoires.

This sample also appeared in a second study, on yellow fever vaccine responses in identical twins.

The receptor comes from a woman under 30 in good health. This sequence joins TRBV11-2 and TRBJ1-5, with D uncertain. Material for sequencing was PBMCs. The CDR3 protein is CASTEGPNQPQHF. The CDR3 DNA is TGTGCCAGCACCGAAGGACCTAATCAGCCCCAGCATTTT.